This T cell receptor beta chain was obtained from a study of cytomegalovirus exposure and HLA in healthy donors. Study summary: Caucasian-associated ancestry cluster membership applied to approximately 80% of about 370 genotyped donors.

Germline V gene lookup returns CDR1 SEHNR and CDR2 FQNEAQ (reference sequence). Trimming took off 1 base at V and 0 bases at J, with 6 bases between the two ends. This CDR3 has 15 residues. Overall study results and limits: Earlier analysis found most TCR beta V segments productive about 87% or about 30% of the time.

Comments on this clone: Its antigen remains unknown.

PCR was performed using 60 Vbeta and 13 Jbeta primers. TCRdb's copy holds only in-frame clones and misses some; the assay was immunoSEQ multiplex PCR. The data hold around 35,000 clones, with about four fifths observed a single time. The chain is built from TRBV7-9 and TRBJ1-4; D is uncertain. The sample was PBMCs. This receptor was obtained from a woman aged 40 to 50 in good health and CMV-seronegative. This chain's CDR3 is CASSLVGTTNEKLFF. The CDR3 coding sequence is TGTGCCAGCAGCTTAGTCGGGACAACTAATGAAAAACTGTTTTTT.